These 32 T cell receptor beta chains were all obtained from the same sample, sequenced in a study of cytomegalovirus exposure and HLA in healthy donors. Primers for the PCR totalled 60 Vbeta and 13 Jbeta. The repertoire was sequenced with immunoSEQ multiplex PCR; TCRdb's copy has only in-frame clones and lacks some. The sample carries 200,000 to 250,000 clones, approximately 80% recorded once. Sequencing was carried out using PBMCs. All receptors come from a girl between 10 and 17 years old in good health and CMV-seronegative.

This clone was picked up a small number of times. The V gene is TRBV6-4, the J gene TRBJ2-2; 8 bases align to TRBD1. After removal of 5 bases from V and 3 bases from J, the junction contained 5 bases not matched to a gene. The CDR3 sequence is 15 residues long. CDR1 is MRHNA, CDR2 SNTAGT, per germline. CDR3 bases: TGTGCCAGCAGTTTGCAGGGGGCCGACACCGGGGAGCTGTTTTTT. The encoded protein is CASSLQGADTGELFF.

CDR3 loop: CASSLVQGGETQYF. CDR3 sequence (DNA): TGTGCCAGCAGCTTGGTCCAGGGGGGAGAGACCCAGTACTTC. V and J are TRBV5-6 and TRBJ2-5; D perhaps matches TRBD1 (7 bases). Germline V gene sequence: CDR1 SGHDT, CDR2 YYEEEE. Trimming left V 0 bases short and J 4 bases short, with 10 bases between. The CDR3 runs to 14 residues. The whole variable domain, filled in from reference TRBV5-6 and TRBJ2-5, reads DAGVTQSPTHLIKTRGQQVTLRCSPKSGHDTVSWYQQALGQGPQFIFQYYEEEERQRGNFPDRFSGHQFPNYSSELNVNALLLGDSALYLCASSLVQGGETQYFGPGTRLLVL.

This clone has just a few counts. V and J are TRBV18 and TRBJ1-1; D is undetermined. The V gene lost 1 base and the J gene lost 0 bases, with 12 bases spanning the gap. CDR3 length: 16 amino acids. Germline CDR1 KGHSH, CDR2 LQKENI. CDR3 in amino acids: CASSPRWEVVNTEAFF. CDR3 sequence (DNA): TGTGCCAGCTCACCACGGTGGGAGGTGGTGAACACTGAAGCTTTCTTT.

The count of this clone is one. This chain uses TRBV28 with TRBJ2-7, with D possibly matching TRBD1 (5 bases). The CDR3 has 16 amino acids. Per the germline V gene, CDR1 is MDHEN and CDR2 is SYDVKM. Between the trimmed V and J ends, which lost 6 bases and 0 bases, there was a span of 18 bases. This CDR3 reads CASSPGHFLSSYEQYF. CDR3 bases: TGTGCCAGCAGCCCCGGACACTTTCTGAGCTCCTACGAGCAGTACTTC.

With respect to this clone: An end of the junction does not agree with germline; a read error may underlie this. In nucleotides, the CDR3 is TGTGCCAGCAGCGACGGCCGGGGGGACAACAGCGGGGAGCTGTTTTTT. Residues: CASSDGRGDNSGELFF. The chain joins TRBV9 to TRBJ2-2; D might be TRBD2 (7 bases). The germline V gene has CDR1 SGDLS and CDR2 YYNGEE. The CDR3 has 16 amino acids.

The J gene is TRBJ2-5, the V gene TRBV4-2; possibly TRBD1 for D (7 bases). V dropped 0 bases and J dropped 5 bases, with 19 bases sitting between them. The CDR3 loop spans 17 amino acids. The V gene's germline CDR1 is LGHNA and CDR2 YNFKEQ. In DNA, the CDR3 is TGTGCCAGCAGCCAAGACAAAACAGGGGCTCGGGGGGAGACCCAGTACTTC. Its translation is CASSQDKTGARGETQYF.

The genes are TRBV7-9 and TRBJ2-2; 8 positions match TRBD2. Germline V lookup: CDR1 SEHNR, CDR2 FQNEAQ (reference sequence). The CDR3 totals 16 residues. Unmatched junction bases numbered 6, after V lost 5 bases and J lost 1 base. Written as DNA, the CDR3 is TGTGCCAGCAGCCCAATCAGCGGGGGGAACACCGGGGAGCTGTTTTTT. Translated: CASSPISGGNTGELFF.

V gene TRBV7-2 combines with J gene TRBJ2-1; D is unclear. V lost 0 bases and J 0 bases, leaving 9 bases between the germline ends. CDR3 length equals 16 residues. Germline values: CDR1 SGHTA, CDR2 FQGNSA. CDR3 sequence (DNA): TGTGCCAGCAGCTTAGCGATCTATGCCTCCTACAATGAGCAGTTCTTC. Translation: CASSLAIYASYNEQFF.

The chain uses TRBV14 and TRBJ2-1; 10 bases are a match to TRBD2. This CDR3 has 16 residues. Germline values: CDR1 SGHDN, CDR2 FVKESK. V lost 4 bases and J lost 7; bases outside the gene matches: 10. The DNA of the CDR3 is TGTGCCAGCAGCCCCCTTACTAGCGGGACGCATAATGAGCAGTTCTTC. Residues: CASSPLTSGTHNEQFF.

This sequence joins TRBV30 and TRBJ1-1; a weak D match, TRBD1 (5 bases). The length of the CDR3 is 12 residues. Germline CDR1 GTSNPN, CDR2 SVGIG (reference sequence). V was shortened by 1 base and J by 4 bases, with 7 bases between the two germline ends. DNA of the CDR3: TGTGCCTGGAGTGAGCAGGGCACTGAAGCTTTCTTT. Residues: CAWSEQGTEAFF.

This clone has more than one count but fewer than ten. The gene calls are TRBV28 and TRBJ2-7, with 14 bases matching TRBD2. J lost 13 bases, V lost 5 bases, and 13 bases had no gene match. The germline V gene has CDR1 MDHEN and CDR2 SYDVKM. The CDR3 is 15 amino acids. CDR3 region: CASSTGTSGSLRGYF. CDR3 nucleotides: TGTGCCAGCAGTACCGGGACTAGCGGGAGTTTAAGGGGTTACTTC.

The V call is TRBV5-1, the J call TRBJ1-1; D gene unclear. Between the trimmed V and J ends, which lost 5 bases and 3 bases, there was a span of 5 bases. The CDR3 runs 11 residues. Looked up from germline, CDR1 is SGHRS and CDR2 is YFSETQ. The CDR3 loop is CASRSDTEAFF. CDR3 bases: TGCGCCAGCAGAAGCGACACTGAAGCTTTCTTT.

This clone was observed a handful of times. Written as DNA, the CDR3 is TGTGCCAGCACTCGCCGGACAGGTACCAACACTGAAGCTTTCTTT. Translating it yields CASTRRTGTNTEAFF. The chain has TRBV6-5 and TRBJ1-1, with 7 bases fitting TRBD1. The V gene end was trimmed by 7 bases and the J gene end by 2 bases; junction bases not matched to a gene: 10. The CDR3 covers 15 residues. The germline gives CDR1 MNHEY, CDR2 SVGAGI.

The chain recombines TRBV4-1 with TRBJ2-5, with 9 bases matching TRBD1. The J call could be wrong; TRBJ2-7 is a better fit for the DNA end. Germline lookup yields CDR1 MGHRA and CDR2 YSYEKL. There are 14 residues in the CDR3. CDR3 nucleotides: TGCGCCAGCAGCCCACGGACAGGGGACTACGAGCAGTACTTC. It encodes CASSPRTGDYEQYF.

Remarks on this clone: The junction shows a germline mismatch at one end, possibly a read error. CDR3 bases: TGTGCCATCAGCGAAACAGGGCCCCACGCTTTT. Translated, it gives CAISETGPHAF. The J gene is TRBJ1-3, the V gene TRBV10-3; tentatively, D is TRBD1 (6 bases). CDR1 and CDR2 from the germline V gene are ENHRY and SYGVKD. This CDR3 is built from 11 residues.

The CDR3 DNA reads as TGTGCCAGCAGTTTAGGGAGGAACACTGAAGCTTTCTTT. Amino acid sequence: CASSLGRNTEAFF. The V and J genes are TRBV27 and TRBJ1-1; D uncertain. Germline loops: CDR1 MNHEY, CDR2 SMNVEV (reference sequence). The CDR3 runs 13 residues. V lost 2 bases and J 1 base, leaving 5 bases between the germline ends.

This chain links TRBV10-3 with TRBJ1-2; TRBD1 matches at 7 bases. This CDR3 has 14 amino acids. Trimming took 9 bases from V and 5 from J; bases not matched to a gene: 12. Germline CDR1 ENHRY, CDR2 SYGVKD. CDR3 amino acids: CAIRDSLPPYGYTF. As DNA, the CDR3 is TGTGCCATACGGGACAGTCTTCCCCCTTATGGCTACACCTTC.

V gene TRBV27 combines with J gene TRBJ1-1; possible D gene TRBD1, 6 bases. Germline V gene lookup returns CDR1 MNHEY and CDR2 SMNVEV (reference sequence). The V gene lost 5 bases and the J gene lost 1 base, with 20 bases spanning the gap. The CDR3 is 17 amino acids. CDR3 coding DNA: TGTGCCAGCAGTAGAAGCCTACCCGGGACACAGAACACTGAAGCTTTCTTT. Its translation: CASSRSLPGTQNTEAFF.

The genes are TRBV7-2 and TRBJ1-2; 10 nucleotides agree with TRBD1. Trimming cost V 1 base and J 6 bases; bases outside gene matches: 2. Germline CDR1 reads SGHTA; CDR2 reads FQGNSA. This CDR3 comprises 14 residues. The CDR3 here is CASSLVGTGDGYTF. CDR3 DNA: TGTGCCAGCAGCTTAGTCGGGACAGGGGATGGCTACACCTTC.

This chain connects TRBV27 to TRBJ2-7, with 9 nucleotides matching TRBD1. The V gene's germline CDR1 is MNHEY and CDR2 SMNVEV (reference sequence). The CDR3 length is 15 residues. The trim removed 4 bases at V and 0 bases at J, leaving 4 bases unmatched. This CDR3 is CASSYGQGFSYEQYF. The CDR3 region has the DNA TGTGCCAGCAGTTATGGACAGGGGTTCTCCTACGAGCAGTACTTC.

The chain has TRBV6-5 and TRBJ1-2; a weak D match, TRBD1 (6 bases). V shed 6 bases and J shed 3 bases, with 11 bases lying between them. This CDR3 spans 13 amino acids. CDR1 and CDR2 (germline): MNHEY, SVGAGI. Here the CDR3 reads CASSLQGHYGYTF. In nucleotides, the CDR3 is TGTGCCAGCAGCTTACAGGGCCACTATGGCTACACCTTC.

The J gene is TRBJ1-1, the V gene TRBV2, with no clear D. Looked up from germline, CDR1 is SNHLY and CDR2 is FYNNEI. Trimming cost V 6 bases and J 1 base, with 9 bases left between them. CDR3 length equals 13 residues. In DNA form, the CDR3 reads TGTGCCAGCAGGCGGGAGGGGAACACTGAAGCTTTCTTT. Translation: CASRREGNTEAFF.

The rearrangement links TRBV27 to TRBJ2-3, with 9 positions matching TRBD2. V was pared by 6 bases and J by 4 bases, with 8 bases of the junction left unmatched. There are 15 residues in the CDR3. Per germline, CDR1 MNHEY and CDR2 SMNVEV (reference sequence). In nucleotides, the CDR3 is TGTGCCAGCAGAAAGAGCGGGAGGTTTGCAGATACGCAGTATTTT. Its translation is CASRKSGRFADTQYF.

V usage is TRBV10-3 and J usage is TRBJ1-1, with 8 bases fitting TRBD1. Germline CDR1 is ENHRY and CDR2 is SYGVKD. The CDR3 has 16 amino acids. The V and J ends lost 4 bases and 3 bases, in that order; junction bases with no gene match: 10. CDR3 amino acids: CAISGGQGAFDTEAFF. The DNA of the CDR3 is TGTGCCATCAGTGGGGGCCAGGGGGCATTTGACACTGAAGCTTTCTTT.

This sequence joins TRBV27 and TRBJ1-5; D gene unclear. Trimming stripped 5 bases from V and 2 bases from J, with 16 bases between. The CDR3 covers 16 residues. Looked up from germline, CDR1 is MNHEY and CDR2 is SMNVEV (reference sequence). The CDR3 region has the DNA TGTGCCAGCAGTCCAACAGTCTATAGCGGCAATCAGCCCCAGCATTTT. Translating it yields CASSPTVYSGNQPQHF.

This chain uses TRBV9 with TRBJ1-1, with 11 bases matching TRBD1. V gave up 4 bases and J gave up 1 base; unmatched junction bases: 6. Germline values: CDR1 SGDLS, CDR2 YYNGEE. The CDR3 extends over 16 amino acids. The CDR3 DNA is TGTGCCAGCAGCACCGGGACAGGGGGACGGAACACTGAAGCTTTCTTT. This sequence encodes CASSTGTGGRNTEAFF.

The chain carries TRBV18 and TRBJ2-5, with 8 bases lining up with TRBD1. This CDR3 is 13 amino acids long. J lost 13 bases, V lost 6 bases, and 13 bases had no gene match. CDR1 and CDR2 from the germline V gene are KGHSH and LQKENI. The DNA for the CDR3 is TGTGCCAGCTCGCTACAGAGACAGGGGTTTCTGTACTTC. Amino acid sequence: CASSLQRQGFLYF.

V gene TRBV4-1 combines with J gene TRBJ1-2, with D possibly TRBD1 on 6 matching bases. V was cut by 3 bases and J by 7 bases, with 15 bases left in between. Germline V gene sequence: CDR1 MGHRA, CDR2 YSYEKL. This CDR3 has 14 residues. CDR3: CASSHPSGAGGYTF. The CDR3 nucleotides read TGCGCCAGCAGCCATCCCTCAGGGGCGGGTGGCTACACCTTC.

The V gene is TRBV15, the J gene TRBJ2-1; tentatively, D is TRBD1 (6 bases). V was cut by 5 bases and J by 4 bases, with 21 bases left in between. The CDR3 spans 17 residues. CDR1 and CDR2 from the germline V gene are LNHNV and YYDKDF (reference sequence). The CDR3 DNA is TGTGCCACCAGCGTACCCCCCCGGACAGATGAATACAATGAGCAGTTCTTC. It encodes CATSVPPRTDEYNEQFF.

The chain has TRBV5-4 and TRBJ1-1; the D gene is possibly TRBD1 (5 bases). Trimming stripped 3 bases from V and 0 bases from J, with 12 bases between. This CDR3 has 15 amino acids. Germline V lookup: CDR1 SGHNT, CDR2 YYREEE (reference sequence). The CDR3: CASSYATDMNTEAFF. CDR3 bases: TGTGCCAGCAGCTATGCGACAGACATGAACACTGAAGCTTTCTTT. The full variable domain, completed using reference TRBV5-4 and TRBJ1-1, is ETGVTQSPTHLIKTRGQQVTLRCSSQSGHNTVSWYQQALGQGPQFIFQYYREEENGRGNFPPRFSGLQFPNYSSELNVNALELDDSALYLCASSYATDMNTEAFFGQGTRLTVV.

The V and J genes are TRBV4-1 and TRBJ1-1; 7 bases align to TRBD1. Trimming took 1 base from V and 11 from J; bases not matched to a gene: 13. Germline V gene data show CDR1 as MGHRA and CDR2 as YSYEKL. This CDR3 contains 15 residues. CDR3 sequence: CASSQGARTTGAAFF. The CDR3 DNA sequence: TGCGCCAGCAGCCAAGGAGCCCGAACTACAGGGGCGGCTTTCTTT.

J is TRBJ1-2 and V is TRBV28, with 9 bases aligning to TRBD1. The CDR3 runs 14 residues. Looked up from germline, CDR1 is MDHEN and CDR2 is SYDVKM. CDR3 in DNA: TGTGCTCCAAAAGGACAGGGGTGCCCCTATGGCTACACCTTC. Its translation is CAPKGQGCPYGYTF.